This record looks at one T cell receptor (beta chain) sequence and its context. Its antigen remains unidentified. This record comes from a study of cytomegalovirus exposure and HLA in healthy donors. General study findings and limits: When a later analysis compared HLA-associated TCR beta chains with equally common others, the HLA-associated chains turned out to be more clonally expanded and to have lower generation probabilities. By a later analysis, the bulk of CMV-associated TCR beta chains appeared HLA-restricted. Owing to their indistinguishability, certain V segments, notably TRBV6-2 and TRBV6-3, were excluded.

Use of 60 Vbeta and 13 Jbeta primers characterized the PCR. This table comes from immunoSEQ multiplex PCR, and its TCRdb copy is limited to in-frame clones, with some not included. The sample gives about 160,000 clones, over 80% of which show up once; over 1.2% is in the top ten. The CDR3 sequence is 13 residues long. Germline V gene sequence: CDR1 LNHDA, CDR2 SQIVND (reference sequence). V was pared by 11 bases and J by 6 bases, with 16 bases between. The receptor was isolated from a girl aged 10 to 17 in good health and CMV-seropositive. Sequencing was carried out using PBMCs. The chain is built from TRBV19 and TRBJ2-2; D is perhaps TRBD2 (5 bases). The CDR3 nucleotides are TGTGCCTCAGGACTGATGATGGCCGGGGAGCTGTTTTTT. This codes for CASGLMMAGELFF.